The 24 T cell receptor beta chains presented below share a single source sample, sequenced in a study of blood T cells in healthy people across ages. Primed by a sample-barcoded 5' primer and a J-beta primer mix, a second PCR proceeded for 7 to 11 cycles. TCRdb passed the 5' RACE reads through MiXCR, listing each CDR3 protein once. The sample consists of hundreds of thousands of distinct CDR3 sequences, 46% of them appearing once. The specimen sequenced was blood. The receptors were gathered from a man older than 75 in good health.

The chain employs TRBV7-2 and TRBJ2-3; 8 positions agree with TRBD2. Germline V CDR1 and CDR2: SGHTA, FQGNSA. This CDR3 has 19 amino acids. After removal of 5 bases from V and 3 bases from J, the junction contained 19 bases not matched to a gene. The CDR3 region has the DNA TGTGCCAGCAGCCCCAGCGGGGCCCGGCGGGAGGTTGGGACAGATACGCAGTATTTT. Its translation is CASSPSGARREVGTDTQYF.

CDR3 nucleotides: TGTGCCAGCAGTGAGAGACAGGGGGCTATAGGGGAGCAGTACTTC. It yields the protein CASSERQGAIGEQYF. The rearrangement uses TRBV2 and TRBJ2-7; 10 bases line up with TRBD1. This CDR3 comprises 15 residues. The germline CDR1 and CDR2 sequences are SNHLY and FYNNEI. Trimming removed 3 bases from V and 7 bases from J; junction bases left unmatched: 9.

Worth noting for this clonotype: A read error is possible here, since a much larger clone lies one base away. In DNA, the CDR3 is TGTGCCAGCTCCGATAGCGGGGCAGGGACCCAGTACTTC. This gives the protein CASSDSGAGTQYF. V gene TRBV27 combines with J gene TRBJ2-5; 8 bases align to TRBD2. The CDR3 spans 13 residues. Germline values: CDR1 MNHEY, CDR2 SMNVEV (reference sequence). With 8 bases clipped from V and 7 bases from J, the junction kept 9 bases outside the gene matches.

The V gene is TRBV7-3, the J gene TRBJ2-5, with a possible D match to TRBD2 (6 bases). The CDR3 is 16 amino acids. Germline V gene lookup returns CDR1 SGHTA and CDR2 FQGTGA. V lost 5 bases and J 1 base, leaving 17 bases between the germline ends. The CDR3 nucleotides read TGTGCCAGCAGCACGGGGGACCTAGCGTTCCAAGAGACCCAGTACTTC. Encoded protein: CASSTGDLAFQETQYF.

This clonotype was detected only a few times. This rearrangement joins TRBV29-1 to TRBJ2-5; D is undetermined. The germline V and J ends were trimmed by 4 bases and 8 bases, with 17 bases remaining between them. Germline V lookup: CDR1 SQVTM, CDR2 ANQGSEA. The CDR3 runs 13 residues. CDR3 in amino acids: CSVGSTGPKTQYF. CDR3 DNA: TGCAGCGTTGGGAGTACCGGGCCGAAAACCCAGTACTTC.

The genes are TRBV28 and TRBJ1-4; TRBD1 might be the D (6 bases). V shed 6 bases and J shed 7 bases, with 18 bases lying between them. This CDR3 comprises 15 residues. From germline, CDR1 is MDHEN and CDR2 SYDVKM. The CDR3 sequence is CASSKGRGAGEKLFF. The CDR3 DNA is TGTGCCAGCAGCAAGGGACGGGGGGCAGGTGAAAAACTGTTTTTT.

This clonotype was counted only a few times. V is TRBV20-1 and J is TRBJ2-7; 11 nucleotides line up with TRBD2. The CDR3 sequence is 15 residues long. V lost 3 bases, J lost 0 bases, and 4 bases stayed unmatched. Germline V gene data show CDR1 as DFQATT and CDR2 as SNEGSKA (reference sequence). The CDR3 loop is CSASGLAGASYEQYF. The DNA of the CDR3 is TGCAGTGCTAGCGGACTAGCGGGTGCCTCCTACGAGCAGTACTTC.

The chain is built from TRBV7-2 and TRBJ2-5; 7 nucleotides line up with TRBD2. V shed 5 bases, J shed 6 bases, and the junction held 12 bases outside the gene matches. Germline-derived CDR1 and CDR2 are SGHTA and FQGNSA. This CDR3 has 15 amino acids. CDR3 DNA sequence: TGTGCCAGCAGCCAGCGGGGTGGCTTGCAAAAGACCCAGTACTTC. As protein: CASSQRGGLQKTQYF. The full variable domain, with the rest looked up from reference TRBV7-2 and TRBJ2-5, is GAGVSQSPSNKVTEKGKDVELRCDPISGHTALYWYRQSLGQGLEFLIYFQGNSAPDKSGLPSDRFSAERTGGSVSTLTIQRTQQEDSAVYLCASSQRGGLQKTQYFGPGTRLLVL.

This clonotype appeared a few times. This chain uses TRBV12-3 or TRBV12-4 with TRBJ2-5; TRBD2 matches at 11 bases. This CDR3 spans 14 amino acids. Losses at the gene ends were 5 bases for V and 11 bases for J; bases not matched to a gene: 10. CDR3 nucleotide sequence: TGTGCCAGCAGTCACGGGGTAGCGGGAGGGGTGCAGTACTTC. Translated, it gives CASSHGVAGGVQYF.

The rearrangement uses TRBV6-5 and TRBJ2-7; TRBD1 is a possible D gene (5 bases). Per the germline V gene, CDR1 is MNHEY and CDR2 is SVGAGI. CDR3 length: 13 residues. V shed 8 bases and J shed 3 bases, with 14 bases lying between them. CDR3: CASGQGLYYEQYF. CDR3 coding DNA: TGTGCCAGCGGCCAGGGCTTGTACTACGAGCAGTACTTC.

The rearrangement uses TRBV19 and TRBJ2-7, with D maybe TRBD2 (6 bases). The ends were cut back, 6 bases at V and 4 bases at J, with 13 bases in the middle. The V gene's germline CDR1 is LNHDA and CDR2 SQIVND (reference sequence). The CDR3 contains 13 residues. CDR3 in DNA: TGTGCCAGTAGCCGATCTAGCGAGTACGAGCAGTACTTC. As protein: CASSRSSEYEQYF. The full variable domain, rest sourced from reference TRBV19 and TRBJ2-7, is DGGITQSPKYLFRKEGQNVTLSCEQNLNHDAMYWYRQDPGQGLRLIYYSQIVNDFQKGDIAEGYSVSREKKESFPLTVTSAQKNPTAFYLCASSRSSEYEQYFGPGTRLTVT.

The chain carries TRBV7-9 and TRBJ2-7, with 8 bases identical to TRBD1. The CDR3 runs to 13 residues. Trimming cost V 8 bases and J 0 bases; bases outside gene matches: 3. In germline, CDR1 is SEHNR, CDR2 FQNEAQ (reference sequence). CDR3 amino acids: CASGQGSSYEQYF. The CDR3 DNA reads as TGTGCCAGCGGACAGGGAAGCTCCTACGAGCAGTACTTC.

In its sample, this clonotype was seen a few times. The CDR3 sequence: CATSRGSGTGANVLTF. Here the CDR3 DNA reads TGTGCCACCAGCAGAGGATCCGGGACTGGGGCCAACGTCCTGACTTTC. The chain combines TRBV15 with TRBJ2-6, with D perhaps matching TRBD2 (5 bases). Trimming left V 1 base short and J 2 bases short, with 9 bases between. Germline V gene lookup returns CDR1 LNHNV and CDR2 YYDKDF (reference sequence). CDR3 size: 16 residues.

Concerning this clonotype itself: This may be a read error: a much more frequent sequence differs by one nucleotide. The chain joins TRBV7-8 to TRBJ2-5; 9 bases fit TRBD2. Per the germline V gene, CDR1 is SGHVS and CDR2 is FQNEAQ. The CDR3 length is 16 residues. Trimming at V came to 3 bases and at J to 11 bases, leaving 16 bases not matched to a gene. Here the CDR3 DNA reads TGTGCCAGCAGCTTGAAACTAGCGGGTATTTACAATGAGCAGTACTTC. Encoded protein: CASSLKLAGIYNEQYF.

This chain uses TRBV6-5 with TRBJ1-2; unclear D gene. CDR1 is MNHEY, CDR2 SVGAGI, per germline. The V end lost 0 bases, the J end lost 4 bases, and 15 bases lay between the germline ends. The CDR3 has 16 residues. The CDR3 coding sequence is TGTGCCAGCAGTTACTCGAATGACGGCTCTTCCTATGGCTACACCTTC. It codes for CASSYSNDGSSYGYTF.

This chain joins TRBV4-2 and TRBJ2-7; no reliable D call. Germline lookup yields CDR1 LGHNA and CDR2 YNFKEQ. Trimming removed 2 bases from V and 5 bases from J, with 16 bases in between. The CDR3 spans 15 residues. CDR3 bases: TGTGCCAGCAGCCAATTTAGCACAGCTCCTAACGAGCAGTACTTC. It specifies CASSQFSTAPNEQYF.

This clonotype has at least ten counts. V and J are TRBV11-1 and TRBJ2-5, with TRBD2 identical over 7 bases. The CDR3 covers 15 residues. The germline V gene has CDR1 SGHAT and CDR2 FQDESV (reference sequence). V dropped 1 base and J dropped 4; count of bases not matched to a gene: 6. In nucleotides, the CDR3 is TGTGCCAGCAGCTTAGTCGGCGGGAGAGGAGAGACCCAGTACTTC. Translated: CASSLVGGRGETQYF.

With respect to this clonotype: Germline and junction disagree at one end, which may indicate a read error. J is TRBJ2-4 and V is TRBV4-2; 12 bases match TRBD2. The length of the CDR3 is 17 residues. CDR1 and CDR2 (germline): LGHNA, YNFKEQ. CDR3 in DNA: TGTGCCTGCAGCCAAGATTGGGCTAGCGGGAGGGAAAACATTCAGTACTTC. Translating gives CACSQDWASGRENIQYF.

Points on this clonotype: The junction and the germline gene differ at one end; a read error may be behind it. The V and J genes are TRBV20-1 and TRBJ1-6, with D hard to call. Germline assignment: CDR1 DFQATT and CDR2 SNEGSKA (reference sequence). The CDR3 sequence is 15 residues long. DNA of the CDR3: TGCAGTACTAGTATTGGGTTTCAATATAATTCACCCCTCCACTTT. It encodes CSTSIGFQYNSPLHF.

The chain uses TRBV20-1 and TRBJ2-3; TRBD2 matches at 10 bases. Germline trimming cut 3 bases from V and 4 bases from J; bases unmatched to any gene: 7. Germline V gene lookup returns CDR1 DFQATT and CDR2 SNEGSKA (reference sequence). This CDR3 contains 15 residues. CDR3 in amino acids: CSASEASGSPDTQYF. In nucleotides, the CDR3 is TGCAGTGCTAGTGAGGCTAGCGGGAGCCCAGATACGCAGTATTTT.

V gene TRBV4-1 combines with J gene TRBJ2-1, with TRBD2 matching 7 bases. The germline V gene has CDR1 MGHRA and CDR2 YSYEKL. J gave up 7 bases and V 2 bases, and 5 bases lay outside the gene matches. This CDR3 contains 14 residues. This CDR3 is CASSQWTRNNEQFF. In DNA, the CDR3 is TGCGCCAGCAGCCAATGGACTAGAAATAATGAGCAGTTCTTC.

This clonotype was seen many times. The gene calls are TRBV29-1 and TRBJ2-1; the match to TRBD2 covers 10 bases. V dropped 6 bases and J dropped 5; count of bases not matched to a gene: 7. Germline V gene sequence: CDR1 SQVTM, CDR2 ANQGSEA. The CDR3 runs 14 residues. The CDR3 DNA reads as TGCAGCGTAGATACTAGCGGGACAAACAATGAGCAGTTCTTC. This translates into CSVDTSGTNNEQFF.

The DNA for the CDR3 is TGTGCCATCAAAGAAGGGGGGCTACCAAATGAGCAGTTCTTC. Translating gives CAIKEGGLPNEQFF. The rearrangement joins TRBV10-3 to TRBJ2-1, with D possibly being TRBD1 or TRBD2 (6 bases each). Trimming took off 7 bases at V and 7 bases at J, with 17 bases between the two ends. CDR1 is ENHRY and CDR2 is SYGVKD in the germline V gene. The CDR3 is 14 amino acids.

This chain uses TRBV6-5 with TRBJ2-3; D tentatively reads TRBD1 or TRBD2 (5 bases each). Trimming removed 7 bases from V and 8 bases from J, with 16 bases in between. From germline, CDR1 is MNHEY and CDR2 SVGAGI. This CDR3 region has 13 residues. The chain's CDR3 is CASNQWGSGTQYF. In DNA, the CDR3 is TGTGCCAGCAATCAGTGGGGGTCGGGTACGCAGTATTTT.